These 11 T cell receptor beta chains were all obtained from the same sample, sequenced in a study of cytomegalovirus exposure and HLA in healthy donors. Primers for the PCR totalled 60 Vbeta and 13 Jbeta. The data were produced by immunoSEQ multiplex PCR, yet TCRdb's version contains in-frame clones alone and is incomplete. The repertoire includes around 150,000 clones, about 68% of them detected once, and under 2% sits in the top ten. Source material: PBMCs. The receptors here all came from a human donor in good health.

This chain joins TRBV15 and TRBJ1-5; maybe TRBD1 (5 bases). The germline V and J ends were trimmed by 1 base and 4 bases, with 23 bases remaining between them. This CDR3 region has 19 residues. The germline V gene encodes CDR1 LNHNV and CDR2 YYDKDF (reference sequence). The DNA for the CDR3 is TGTGCCACCAGCAGAGGAAGATCCACAGGCGAGACTTATAATCAGCCCCAGCATTTT. This encodes CATSRGRSTGETYNQPQHF.

V is TRBV6-1 and J is TRBJ2-7; no clear D gene. The germline V gene has CDR1 MNHNS and CDR2 SASEGT. Trimming took 3 bases from V and 2 from J, leaving 8 bases between them. CDR3 length: 13 amino acids. CDR3 DNA: TGTGCCAGCAGTGAGGCAGAACCCTACGAGCAGTACTTC. Protein sequence: CASSEAEPYEQYF.

The CDR3 reads CASSHNEGRGAGGFDEQYF. In nucleotides, the CDR3 is TGCGCCAGCAGTCATAATGAGGGCCGAGGGGCGGGAGGCTTCGACGAGCAGTACTTC. The chain links TRBV23-1 to TRBJ2-7, with 8 bases that match TRBD2. TRBV23-1 is noted as an ORF with a role that remains uncertain. The V and J ends lost 3 bases and 5 bases, in that order; junction bases with no gene match: 21. The CDR3 covers 19 residues.

J is TRBJ1-1 and V is TRBV11-3; 9 bases map to TRBD1. Germline V gene lookup returns CDR1 SGHNT and CDR2 YENEEA. The V segment lost 3 bases and the J segment 2 bases; nucleotides outside the gene matches: 4. This CDR3 is built from 15 residues. Here the CDR3 DNA reads TGTGCCAGCAGCTTGGGACAGGGCGTAAACACTGAAGCTTTCTTT. It translates to CASSLGQGVNTEAFF.

This clone has a handful of counts. V is TRBV7-3 and J is TRBJ2-7; 7 nucleotides agree with TRBD2. The germline CDR1 and CDR2 sequences are SGHTA and FQGTGA. The trim removed 5 bases at V and 2 bases at J, leaving 6 bases unmatched. The CDR3 is 14 amino acids. The CDR3 loop reads CASSVSGRTYEQYF. DNA for the CDR3: TGTGCCAGCAGCGTTAGCGGGCGCACCTACGAGCAGTACTTC. The entire variable domain, with the rest obtained from reference TRBV7-3 and TRBJ2-7, is as follows: GAGVSQTPSNKVTEKGKYVELRCDPISGHTALYWYRQSLGQGPEFLIYFQGTGAADDSGLPNDRFFAVRPEGSVSTLKIQRTERGDSAVYLCASSVSGRTYEQYFGPGTRLTVT.

This chain uses TRBV11-2 with TRBJ2-5, with unresolved D. V shed 5 bases and J shed 5 bases, with 15 bases lying between them. This CDR3 region has 14 residues. Germline CDR1 is SGHAT and CDR2 is FQNNGV. CDR3 bases: TGTGCCAGCAGCCCTCGAGGTGGCTGGGAGACCCAGTACTTC. Translated, it gives CASSPRGGWETQYF.

This clone occurred a few times. The V gene is TRBV4-1, the J gene TRBJ1-1; TRBD1 aligns across 7 bases. Germline V gives CDR1 MGHRA, CDR2 YSYEKL. The CDR3 is made up of 14 amino acids. Unmatched junction bases numbered 3, after V lost 4 bases and J lost 1 base. CDR3 sequence (DNA): TGCGCCAGCAGCCCCGACAGGGCGAACACTGAAGCTTTCTTT. Its protein product is CASSPDRANTEAFF.

This clone is a singleton in its sample. This chain links TRBV12-2 with TRBJ2-2; the table calls TRBD1, which could not be checked here. TRBV12-2 corresponds to a pseudogene. The CDR3 contains 17 residues. The CDR3 sequence is CASRSPGQGVFDGELFF. The CDR3 DNA reads as TGTGCAAGTCGCTCACCGGGACAGGGGGTCTTCGACGGGGAGCTGTTTTTT.

The chain recombines TRBV11-3 with TRBJ2-5; the D gene is possibly TRBD1 (5 bases). CDR1 SGHNT and CDR2 YENEEA come from the germline V gene. This CDR3 comprises 14 residues. Trimming cost V 6 bases and J 1 base, with 12 bases left between them. Here the CDR3 DNA reads TGTGCCAGCAGAGATAGGCAGGGCCAAGAGACCCAGTACTTC. Amino acid sequence: CASRDRQGQETQYF.

The CDR3 loop reads CASSQFTGSEQYF. Here the CDR3 DNA reads TGCGCCAGCAGCCAATTTACGGGGTCCGAGCAGTACTTC. The chain has TRBV4-1 and TRBJ2-7; D possibly corresponds to TRBD2 (5 bases). The CDR3 is made up of 13 amino acids. The germline V and J ends were trimmed by 2 bases and 6 bases, with 11 bases remaining between them. Germline CDR1 and CDR2: MGHRA and YSYEKL.

The gene calls are TRBV11-3 and TRBJ2-3; maybe TRBD2 (7 bases). This CDR3 comprises 17 residues. CDR1 SGHNT and CDR2 YENEEA come from the germline V gene. Trimming removed 1 base from V and 2 bases from J, with 16 bases in between. CDR3 nucleotide sequence: TGTGCCAGCAGCTTAGGGGGGGGCGCCGGCTACACAGATACGCAGTATTTT. Translating it yields CASSLGGGAGYTDTQYF.